A single sample is the source of the 13 T cell receptor beta chains below, sequenced in a study of blood T cell repertoires in COVID-19. Libraries were prepared by immunoSEQ multiplex PCR; TCRdb keeps only in-frame clonotypes and omits some of them. The repertoire has about 210,000 clones, approximately 91% of them found once; the top ten carry about 5%. Source material: peripheral blood. All receptors derive from a woman between 40 and 50 years old with acute or convalescent COVID-19.

The genes are TRBV6-5 and TRBJ1-1; TRBD1 matches at 8 bases. The CDR3 runs 16 residues. Germline assignment: CDR1 MNHEY and CDR2 SVGAGI. V lost 0 bases and J lost 0; bases outside the gene matches: 3. The CDR3 nucleotides are TGTGCCAGCAGTTACTCGACAGGGGAAATGAACACTGAAGCTTTCTTT. Translated, it gives CASSYSTGEMNTEAFF.

This chain joins TRBV4-1 and TRBJ2-2, with D uncertain. V was clipped by 5 bases and J by 2 bases, with 12 bases between them. This CDR3 spans 15 amino acids. Germline CDR1 MGHRA, CDR2 YSYEKL. The CDR3 DNA follows: TGCGCCAGCAGCTCGCGCGGAGTAAACACCGGGGAGCTGTTTTTT. Translation: CASSSRGVNTGELFF.

A single count supports this clone. This rearrangement joins TRBV18 to TRBJ2-1, with 10 positions matching TRBD2. Per the germline V gene, CDR1 is KGHSH and CDR2 is LQKENI. The V segment lost 3 bases and the J segment 2 bases; nucleotides outside the gene matches: 1. The CDR3 covers 15 residues. The CDR3 sequence is CASSPSGGAYNEQFF. As DNA, the CDR3 is TGTGCCAGCTCACCCAGCGGGGGGGCCTACAATGAGCAGTTCTTC.

The CDR3 DNA reads as TGTGCCAGCGGGGTTGGGGGGAATTCACCCCTCCACTTT. Amino acids: CASGVGGNSPLHF. The chain uses TRBV13 and TRBJ1-6; perhaps TRBD1 as D (5 bases). The CDR3 spans 13 residues. Germline CDR1 PRHDT, CDR2 FYEKMQ (reference sequence). Trimming shortened V by 8 bases and J by 7 bases, and 12 bases separated the two germline ends. Filled out from reference TRBV13 and TRBJ1-6, the complete variable domain reads AAGVIQSPRHLIKEKRETATLKCYPIPRHDTVYWYQQGPGQDPQFLISFYEKMQSDKGSIPDRFSAQQFSDYHSELNMSSLELGDSALYFCASGVGGNSPLHFGNGTRLTVT.

V is TRBV4-1 and J is TRBJ1-1, with 8 bases fitting TRBD1. J gave up 2 bases and V 2 bases, and 10 bases lay outside the gene matches. CDR3 length equals 17 residues. The germline CDR1 and CDR2 sequences are MGHRA and YSYEKL. The CDR3 is CASSQLLTGAGNTEAFF. The DNA for the CDR3 is TGCGCCAGCAGCCAATTGCTGACAGGGGCTGGCAACACTGAAGCTTTCTTT.

The chain employs TRBV6-5 and TRBJ1-6; no firm D call. This CDR3 is built from 14 residues. Germline V gives CDR1 MNHEY, CDR2 SVGAGI. V dropped 7 bases and J dropped 0 bases, with 7 bases sitting between them. The CDR3 region has the DNA TGTGCCAGCATAAAGAGCTCCTATAATTCACCCCTCCACTTT. Residues: CASIKSSYNSPLHF.

The gene calls are TRBV2 and TRBJ2-3; perhaps TRBD2 as D (6 bases). V dropped 6 bases and J dropped 1 base, with 14 bases sitting between them. Germline-derived CDR1 and CDR2 are SNHLY and FYNNEI. The CDR3 contains 15 residues. DNA of the CDR3: TGTGCCAGCAGAAGAGGGAGGAGAGGCACAGATACGCAGTATTTT. Translated: CASRRGRRGTDTQYF.

Concerning this clone: The germline gene is not matched at one end of the junction; a read error may be the cause. This chain links TRBV25-1 with TRBJ2-6, with 7 bases fitting TRBD2. The germline V gene has CDR1 MGHDK and CDR2 SYGVNS. This CDR3 is built from 14 residues. The CDR3: CASSEPGGVNVLTF. In DNA, the CDR3 is TGTGCCAGCAGTGAGCCTGGGGGGGTCAACGTCCTGACTTTC.

V is TRBV27 and J is TRBJ2-2, with 7 positions matching TRBD1. Germline CDR1 and CDR2: MNHEY and SMNVEV (reference sequence). V gave up 0 bases and J gave up 3 bases; unmatched junction bases: 4. The CDR3 consists of 16 residues. The CDR3 here is CASSLSPGTDTGELFF. The DNA of the CDR3 is TGTGCCAGCAGTTTATCCCCCGGGACAGACACCGGGGAGCTGTTTTTT.

This clone has only one observation. V is TRBV19 and J is TRBJ1-2; tentatively, D is TRBD1 (6 bases). Germline V lookup: CDR1 LNHDA, CDR2 SQIVND (reference sequence). The CDR3 sequence is 12 residues long. V was pared by 6 bases and J by 11 bases, with 16 bases between. The CDR3 region is CASRSGVVGYTF. Written as DNA, the CDR3 is TGTGCCAGTAGGTCAGGGGTCGTTGGGTACACCTTC.

The chain links TRBV19 to TRBJ2-5; D perhaps matches TRBD1 (5 bases). The length of the CDR3 is 15 residues. Between the trimmed V and J ends, which lost 5 bases and 0 bases, there was a span of 13 bases. Germline values: CDR1 LNHDA, CDR2 SQIVND (reference sequence). CDR3 bases: TGTGCCAGTAGTCCCGAGACAGTGTACCAAGAGACCCAGTACTTC. This encodes CASSPETVYQETQYF.

The chain links TRBV27 to TRBJ1-2; the match to TRBD1 covers 9 bases. The germline gives CDR1 MNHEY, CDR2 SMNVEV (reference sequence). J gave up 0 bases and V 5 bases, and 10 bases lay outside the gene matches. The CDR3 totals 17 residues. CDR3 region: CASSLGTGNPSNYGYTF. The CDR3 DNA follows: TGTGCCAGCAGTCTCGGGACAGGGAACCCTTCTAACTATGGCTACACCTTC.

The rearrangement joins TRBV6-5 to TRBJ1-3; the D is unclear. Per the germline V gene, CDR1 is MNHEY and CDR2 is SVGAGI. V gave up 6 bases and J gave up 3 bases, with 15 bases separating them. CDR3 length equals 15 residues. The CDR3 protein is CASRAKYGGGNTIYF. In nucleotides, the CDR3 is TGTGCCAGCAGGGCAAAATATGGAGGTGGAAACACCATATATTTT.